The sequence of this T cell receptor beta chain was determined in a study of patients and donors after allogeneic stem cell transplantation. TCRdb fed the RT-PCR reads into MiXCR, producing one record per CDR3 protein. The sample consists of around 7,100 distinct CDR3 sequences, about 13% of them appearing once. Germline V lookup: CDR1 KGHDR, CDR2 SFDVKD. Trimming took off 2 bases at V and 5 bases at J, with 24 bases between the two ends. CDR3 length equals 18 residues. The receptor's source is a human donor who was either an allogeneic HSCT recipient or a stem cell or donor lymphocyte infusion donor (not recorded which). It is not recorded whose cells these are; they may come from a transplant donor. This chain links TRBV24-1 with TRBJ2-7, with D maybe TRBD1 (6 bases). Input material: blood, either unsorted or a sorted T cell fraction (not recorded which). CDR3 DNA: TGTGCCACCAGTGATTCGGGCCTTGATGGGACACGACTCGACGAGCAGTACTTC. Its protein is CATSDSGLDGTRLDEQYF.